This is a list of T cell receptor beta chains from one sample in a study of shared clonotypes between healthy human individuals. Here immunoSEQ multiplex PCR was the method, and the copy in TCRdb shows in-frame clones only, minus some. The sample has over a million clones, around 97% seen once. Sequenced sample: naive CD4+ T cells sorted from blood. These receptors came from a man aged 25-45 years in good health. The CDR3 runs from the conserved cysteine through the conserved F or W. The D gene is left open where the match is weak.

j_call,d_call,v_call,cdr3_length,cdr3_aa
TRBJ2-7,TRBD1,TRBV7-6,13,CASSLGQGQGQYF
TRBJ1-3,.,TRBV30,12,CAWRESGNTIYF
TRBJ1-2,.,TRBV7-2,16,CASSLAPPGAGNGYTF
TRBJ2-3,TRBD1,TRBV5-4,17,CASSLNRDSLNTDTQYF
TRBJ1-2,.,TRBV6-1,13,CASSESDALGYTF
TRBJ1-1,.,TRBV5-1,14,CASSLMGGGGEAFF
TRBJ2-1,TRBD2,TRBV27,17,CASSLWGGSGRVDEQFF
TRBJ2-6,TRBD1,TRBV5-1,17,CASSFRTGWAGANVLTF
TRBJ1-2,.,TRBV28,14,CASSLSISSDGYTF
TRBJ2-2,TRBD2,TRBV7-3,14,CASSVAGGTGELFF
TRBJ2-4,TRBD1,TRBV18,14,CASSPGQLKNIQYF
TRBJ1-2,TRBD1,TRBV5-4,14,CASSVGQGADGYTF
TRBJ2-5,TRBD2,TRBV10-3,16,CAIRGGSGRAGETQYF
TRBJ2-7,.,TRBV5-1,14,CASSRTGRAYEQYF
TRBJ2-7,TRBD1,TRBV29-1,13,CSVAQGQGGEQYF
TRBJ2-7,.,TRBV18,14,CASSPSLRSYEQYF
TRBJ2-7,.,TRBV10-1,12,CASSEYKGEQYF
TRBJ2-2,.,TRBV7-8,14,CASSFSGVPGELFF
TRBJ2-7,.,TRBV7-2,15,CASSLVPASSYEQYF
TRBJ2-3,.,TRBV10-1,13,CASSATSTDTQYF
TRBJ2-3,.,TRBV29-1,12,CSVRAATDTQYF
TRBJ2-1,.,TRBV5-6,16,CASSGGSVLAYNEQFF
TRBJ1-1,TRBD1,TRBV12-5,15,CASGPEDRLNTEAFF